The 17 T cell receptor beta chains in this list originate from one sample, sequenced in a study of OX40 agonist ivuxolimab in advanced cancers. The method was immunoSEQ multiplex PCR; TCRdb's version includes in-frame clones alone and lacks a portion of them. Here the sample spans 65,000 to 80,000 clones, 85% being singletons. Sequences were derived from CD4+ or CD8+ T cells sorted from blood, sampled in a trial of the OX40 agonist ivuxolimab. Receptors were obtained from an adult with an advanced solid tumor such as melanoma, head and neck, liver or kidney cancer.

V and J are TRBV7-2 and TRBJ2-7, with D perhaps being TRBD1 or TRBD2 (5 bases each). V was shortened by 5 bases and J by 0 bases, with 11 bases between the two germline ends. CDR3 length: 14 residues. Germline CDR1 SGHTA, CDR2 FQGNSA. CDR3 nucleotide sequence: TGTGCCAGCAGCCGGGGACGGTCCTCCTACGAGCAGTACTTC. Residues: CASSRGRSSYEQYF. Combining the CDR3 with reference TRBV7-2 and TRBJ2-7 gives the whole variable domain GAGVSQSPSNKVTEKGKDVELRCDPISGHTALYWYRQSLGQGLEFLIYFQGNSAPDKSGLPSDRFSAERTGGSVSTLTIQRTQQEDSAVYLCASSRGRSSYEQYFGPGTRLTVT.

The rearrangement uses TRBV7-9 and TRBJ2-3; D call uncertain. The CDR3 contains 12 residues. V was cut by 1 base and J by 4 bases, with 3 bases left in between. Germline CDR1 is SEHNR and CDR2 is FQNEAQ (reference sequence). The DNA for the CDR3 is TGTGCCAGCAGCTTAGTGTCAGATACGCAGTATTTT. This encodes CASSLVSDTQYF.

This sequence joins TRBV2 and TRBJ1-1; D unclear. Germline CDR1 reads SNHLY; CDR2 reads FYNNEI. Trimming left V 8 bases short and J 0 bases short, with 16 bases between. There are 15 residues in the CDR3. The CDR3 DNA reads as TGTGCCAGCTGGCGGACTATCGGCTTGAACACTGAAGCTTTCTTT. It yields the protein CASWRTIGLNTEAFF.

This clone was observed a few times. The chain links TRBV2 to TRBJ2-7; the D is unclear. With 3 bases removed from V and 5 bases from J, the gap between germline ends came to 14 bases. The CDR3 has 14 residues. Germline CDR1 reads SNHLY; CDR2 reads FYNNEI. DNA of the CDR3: TGTGCCAGCAGTGACCTCCCCTACCTAGACGAGCAGTACTTC. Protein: CASSDLPYLDEQYF.

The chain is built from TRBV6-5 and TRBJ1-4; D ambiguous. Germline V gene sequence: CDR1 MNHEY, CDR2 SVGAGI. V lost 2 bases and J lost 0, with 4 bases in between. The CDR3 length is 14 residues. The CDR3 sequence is CASSYIATNEKLFF. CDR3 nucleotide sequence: TGTGCCAGCAGTTACATAGCAACTAATGAAAAACTGTTTTTT.

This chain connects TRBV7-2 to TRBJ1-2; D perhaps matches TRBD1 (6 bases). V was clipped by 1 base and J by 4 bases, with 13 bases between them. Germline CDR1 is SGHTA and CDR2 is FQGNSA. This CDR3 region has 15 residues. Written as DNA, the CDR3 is TGTGCCAGCAGCTTAGTTTTAGGGGGTTTCTATGGCTACACCTTC. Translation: CASSLVLGGFYGYTF.

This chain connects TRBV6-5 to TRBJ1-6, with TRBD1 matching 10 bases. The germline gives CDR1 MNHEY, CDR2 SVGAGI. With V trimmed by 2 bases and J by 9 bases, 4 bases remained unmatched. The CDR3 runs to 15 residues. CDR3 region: CASSYRDRGPSPLHF. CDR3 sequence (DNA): TGTGCCAGCAGTTACAGGGACAGGGGTCCTTCACCCCTCCACTTT.

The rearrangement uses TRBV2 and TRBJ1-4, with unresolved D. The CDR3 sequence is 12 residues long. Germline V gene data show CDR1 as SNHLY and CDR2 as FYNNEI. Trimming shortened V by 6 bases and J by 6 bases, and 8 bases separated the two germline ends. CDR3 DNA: TGTGCCAGCAGGGAGGACCATGAAAAACTGTTTTTT. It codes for CASREDHEKLFF. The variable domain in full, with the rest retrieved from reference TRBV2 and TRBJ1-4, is EPEVTQTPSHQVTQMGQEVILRCVPISNHLYFYWYRQILGQKVEFLVSFYNNEISEKSEIFDDQFSVERPDGSNFTLKIRSTKLEDSAMYFCASREDHEKLFFGSGTQLSVL.

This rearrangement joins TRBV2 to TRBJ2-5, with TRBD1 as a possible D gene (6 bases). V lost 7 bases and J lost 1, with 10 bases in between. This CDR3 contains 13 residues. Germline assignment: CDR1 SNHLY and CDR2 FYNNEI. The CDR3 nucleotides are TGTGCCAGCACTTGGACAGCCCAAGAGACCCAGTACTTC. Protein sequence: CASTWTAQETQYF.

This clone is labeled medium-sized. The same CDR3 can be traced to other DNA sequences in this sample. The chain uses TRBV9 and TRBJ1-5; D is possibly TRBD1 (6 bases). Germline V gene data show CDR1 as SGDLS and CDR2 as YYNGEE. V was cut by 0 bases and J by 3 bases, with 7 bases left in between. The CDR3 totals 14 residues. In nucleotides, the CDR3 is TGTGCCAGCAGCGTAGCAGGGGACAATCAGCCCCAGCATTTT. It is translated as CASSVAGDNQPQHF.

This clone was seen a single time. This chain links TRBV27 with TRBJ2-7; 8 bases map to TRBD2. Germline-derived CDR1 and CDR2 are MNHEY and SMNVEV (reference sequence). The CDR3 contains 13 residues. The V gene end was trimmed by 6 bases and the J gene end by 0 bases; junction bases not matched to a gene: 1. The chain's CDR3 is CASRGTSSYEQYF. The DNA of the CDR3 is TGTGCCAGCAGGGGGACTAGCTCCTACGAGCAGTACTTC.

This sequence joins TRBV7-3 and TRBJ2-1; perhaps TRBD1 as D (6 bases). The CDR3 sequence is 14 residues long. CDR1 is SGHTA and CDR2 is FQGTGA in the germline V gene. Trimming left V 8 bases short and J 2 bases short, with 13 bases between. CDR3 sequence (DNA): TGTGCCAGCTCAGAAGGGGGAACCTACAATGAGCAGTTCTTC. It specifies CASSEGGTYNEQFF.

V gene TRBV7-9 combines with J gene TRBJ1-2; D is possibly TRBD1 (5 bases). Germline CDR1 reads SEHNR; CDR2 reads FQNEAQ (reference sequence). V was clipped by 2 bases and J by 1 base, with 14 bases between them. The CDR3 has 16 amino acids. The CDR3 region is CASSLYPSRDNYGYTF. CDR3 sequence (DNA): TGTGCCAGCAGCTTATATCCTTCCAGGGATAACTATGGCTACACCTTC.

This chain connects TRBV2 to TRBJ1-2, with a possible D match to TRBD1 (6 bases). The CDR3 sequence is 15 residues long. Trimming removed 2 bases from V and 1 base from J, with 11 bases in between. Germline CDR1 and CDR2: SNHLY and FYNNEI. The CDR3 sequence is CASSESGGYNYGYTF. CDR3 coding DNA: TGTGCCAGCAGTGAAAGTGGGGGCTATAACTATGGCTACACCTTC.

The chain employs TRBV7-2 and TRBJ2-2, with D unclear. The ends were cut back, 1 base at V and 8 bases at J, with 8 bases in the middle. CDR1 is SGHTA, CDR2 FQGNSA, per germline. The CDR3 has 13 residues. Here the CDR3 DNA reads TGTGCCAGCAGCTTAGGGCAGGTTGGGGAGCTGTTTTTT. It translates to CASSLGQVGELFF.

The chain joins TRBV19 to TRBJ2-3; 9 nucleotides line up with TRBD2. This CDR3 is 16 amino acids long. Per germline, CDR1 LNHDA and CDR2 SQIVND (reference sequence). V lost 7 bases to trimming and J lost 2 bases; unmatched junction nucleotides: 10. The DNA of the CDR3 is TGTGCCAGTACCAACCGCGGCGGGGGGGCCACAGATACGCAGTATTTT. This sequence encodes CASTNRGGGATDTQYF.

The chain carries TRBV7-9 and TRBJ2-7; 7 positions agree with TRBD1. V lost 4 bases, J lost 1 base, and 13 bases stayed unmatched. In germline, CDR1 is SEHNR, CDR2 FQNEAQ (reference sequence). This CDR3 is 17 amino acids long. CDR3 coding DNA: TGTGCCAGCAGCTCGCTCTTAGGGGGCTCCCTATCCTACGAGCAGTACTTC. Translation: CASSSLLGGSLSYEQYF.